Shown below are 13 T cell receptor beta chains from a single sample sequenced in a study of early T cells in non-severe SARS-CoV-2 infection. TCRdb ran MiXCR on the 5' RACE reads and lists one entry per CDR3 protein. The table records about 50,000 distinct CDR3 sequences, 6.5% of them present only once. Specimen: whole blood, collected at baseline. The receptors derive from an adult who was a healthcare worker with PCR-confirmed SARS-CoV-2 infection or an uninfected control (not recorded which).

In this sample, this clonotype turned up many times. This sequence joins TRBV12-3 or TRBV12-4 and TRBJ1-5; 12 bases agree with TRBD1. CDR3 length equals 15 residues. V shed 6 bases, J shed 7 bases, and the junction held 7 bases outside the gene matches. The CDR3 bases are TGTGCCAGCAGGGTAGGGACAGGGGGCCAGCAGCCCCAGCATTTT. It yields the protein CASRVGTGGQQPQHF.

This clonotype was seen ten or more times. The chain recombines TRBV24-1 with TRBJ1-1; unclear D gene. The ends were cut back, 7 bases at V and 6 bases at J, with 11 bases in the middle. The germline V gene encodes CDR1 KGHDR and CDR2 SFDVKD. The CDR3 runs 12 residues. The CDR3 coding sequence is TGTGCCACCAGCGGACCGTACGCTGAAGCTTTCTTT. Amino acids: CATSGPYAEAFF.

This clonotype was seen at least ten times. V gene TRBV5-6 combines with J gene TRBJ2-1; D gene ambiguous. The V end lost 0 bases, the J end lost 0 bases, and 10 bases lay between the germline ends. This CDR3 has 16 amino acids. CDR1 and CDR2 (germline): SGHDT, YYEEEE. In DNA, the CDR3 is TGTGCCAGCAGCTTGGACCCAGCCCGCTCCTACAATGAGCAGTTCTTC. Amino acids: CASSLDPARSYNEQFF. Supplemented by reference TRBV5-6 and TRBJ2-1, the full variable domain reads DAGVTQSPTHLIKTRGQQVTLRCSPKSGHDTVSWYQQALGQGPQFIFQYYEEEERQRGNFPDRFSGHQFPNYSSELNVNALLLGDSALYLCASSLDPARSYNEQFFGPGTRLTVL.

This clonotype was picked up many times. The chain employs TRBV6-6 and TRBJ2-2; TRBD2 agrees at 13 bases. The CDR3 is 16 residues long. The junction had 6 bases not matched to a gene; V was cut back by 4 bases and J by 7 bases. CDR1 is MNHNY, CDR2 SVGAGI, per germline (reference sequence). CDR3 amino acids: CASSLLAGGSGGELFF. Written as DNA, the CDR3 is TGTGCCAGCAGTTTACTAGCGGGGGGGTCTGGCGGGGAGCTGTTTTTT.

This chain links TRBV5-1 with TRBJ1-2, with 8 bases lining up with TRBD1. The CDR3 is 13 residues long. The germline V gene has CDR1 SGHRS and CDR2 YFSETQ. The V gene end was trimmed by 4 bases and the J gene end by 8 bases; junction bases not matched to a gene: 7. The chain's CDR3 is CASSLPTGEGYTF. DNA of the CDR3: TGCGCCAGCAGCCTCCCGACAGGGGAAGGCTACACCTTC.

This clonotype has ten or more counts. V and J are TRBV7-2 and TRBJ2-7; 10 bases fit TRBD2. With 1 base clipped from V and 4 bases from J, the junction kept 10 bases outside the gene matches. Germline CDR1 and CDR2: SGHTA and FQGNSA. The CDR3 extends over 17 amino acids. The CDR3 coding sequence is TGTGCCAGCAGCTTAGGCCTAGCGGGGGCCCAGCGTTACGAGCAGTACTTC. Translated, it gives CASSLGLAGAQRYEQYF.

This clonotype was seen many times. The chain uses TRBV20-1 and TRBJ2-1; 11 positions match TRBD2. V dropped 8 bases and J dropped 7; count of bases not matched to a gene: 10. From germline, CDR1 is DFQATT and CDR2 SNEGSKA (reference sequence). The CDR3 is made up of 14 amino acids. CDR3 sequence (DNA): TGCAGTCCTCTTAGCGGGGGGGCAACGAATGAGCAGTTCTTC. Translated: CSPLSGGATNEQFF.

This clonotype has a count of ten or more. V gene TRBV6-6 combines with J gene TRBJ1-4; D ambiguous. The CDR3 totals 16 residues. In germline, CDR1 is MNHNY, CDR2 SVGAGI (reference sequence). Deletions cut 0 bases from V and 5 bases from J, with 13 bases between. CDR3 sequence (DNA): TGTGCCAGCAGTTACTCGAAGGGAGTCCAAAATGAAAAACTGTTTTTT. Translated: CASSYSKGVQNEKLFF.

This clonotype was counted ten times or more. J is TRBJ2-3 and V is TRBV7-9; 7 bases are a match to TRBD1. Germline assignment: CDR1 SEHNR and CDR2 FQNEAQ (reference sequence). V trimming: 3 bases; J trimming: 3 bases; junction bases outside the gene matches: 6. This CDR3 spans 15 amino acids. CDR3 residues: CASSFPPRGTDTQYF. In nucleotides, the CDR3 is TGTGCCAGCAGCTTCCCTCCCAGGGGGACAGATACGCAGTATTTT.

This clonotype was seen a handful of times. The chain employs TRBV7-9 and TRBJ1-3, with 10 bases matching TRBD1. V shed 5 bases and J 0 bases; nucleotides not matched to a gene: 7. This CDR3 has 17 residues. Germline CDR1 and CDR2: SEHNR and FQNEAQ (reference sequence). CDR3 nucleotide sequence: TGTGCCAGCAGCGCACGGGACAGGGGAGGCTCTGGAAACACCATATATTTT. This codes for CASSARDRGGSGNTIYF.

The sample holds many counts of this clonotype. The chain links TRBV2 to TRBJ2-7; a possible D gene is TRBD1 (5 bases). The germline CDR1 and CDR2 sequences are SNHLY and FYNNEI. The CDR3 is 12 amino acids. Trimming shortened V by 3 bases and J by 2 bases, and 5 bases separated the two germline ends. Here the CDR3 reads CASSDRAYEQYF. CDR3 sequence (DNA): TGTGCCAGCAGTGACAGGGCCTACGAGCAGTACTTC.

V gene TRBV7-8 combines with J gene TRBJ1-5; D is undetermined. This CDR3 is 13 amino acids long. Germline CDR1 reads SGHVS; CDR2 reads FQNEAQ. V lost 5 bases to trimming and J lost 3 bases, with 8 bases between them. Here the CDR3 DNA reads TGTGCCAGCAGCAGAGACCCCAATCAGCCCCAGCATTTT. It specifies CASSRDPNQPQHF. The full variable domain, rest sourced from reference TRBV7-8 and TRBJ1-5, is GAGVSQSPRYKVAKRGQDVALRCDPISGHVSLFWYQQALGQGPEFLTYFQNEAQLDKSGLPSDRFFAERPEGSVSTLKIQRTQQEDSAVYLCASSRDPNQPQHFGDGTRLSIL.

The V and J genes are TRBV6-1 and TRBJ1-2; 12 bases agree with TRBD1. The CDR3 consists of 15 residues. Germline CDR1 is MNHNS and CDR2 is SASEGT. Trimming at V came to 7 bases and at J to 2 bases, leaving 5 bases not matched to a gene. The CDR3 sequence: CASIPGTGGNYGYTF. DNA for the CDR3: TGTGCCAGCATCCCCGGGACAGGGGGCAACTATGGCTACACCTTC.